The TCR beta chain under discussion was sequenced for a study of identical twins. The length of the CDR3 is 15 residues. Germline CDR1 and CDR2: MNHEY and SMNVEV (reference sequence). A single record per CDR3 protein comes from TCRdb applying MiXCR to the 5' RACE reads. The repertoire includes 1.5 million or so distinct CDR3 sequences, about 32% of them detected once, and approximately 0.29% sits in the top ten. The origin of this receptor is a newborn girl in good health. This sequence joins TRBV27 and TRBJ2-5, with 7 bases fitting TRBD1. Judging by the DNA end, TRBJ2-7 fits better; the J call may be wrong. Specimen: cord blood. The CDR3 region has the DNA TGTGCCAGCAGTTTATTGGGGGACAGCCCTTACGAGCAGTACTTC. Translated, it gives CASSLLGDSPYEQYF.